These 21 T cell receptor beta chains share one sample of origin, sequenced in a study of PD-1 blockade in classical Hodgkin lymphoma. Brentuximab vedotin exposure varied, and every patient relapsed after autologous stem cell transplantation. Here immunoSEQ multiplex PCR was the method, and the copy in TCRdb shows in-frame clones only, minus some. The sample has 25,000 to 30,000 clones; 78% are singletons. Here the sequenced sample was peripheral blood mononuclear cells (PBMCs), taken before the second cycle of nivolumab. These receptors were obtained from a human donor with classical Hodgkin lymphoma.

The chain links TRBV18 to TRBJ2-2; 7 nucleotides line up with TRBD1. Germline V gives CDR1 KGHSH, CDR2 LQKENI. With V trimmed by 0 bases and J by 4 bases, 5 bases remained unmatched. The CDR3 consists of 16 residues. The DNA of the CDR3 is TGTGCCAGCTCACCACCGACAGGGTTGGGCACCGGGGAGCTGTTTTTT. Protein product: CASSPPTGLGTGELFF. Together with reference TRBV18 and TRBJ2-2, the CDR3 gives the full variable domain: NAGVMQNPRHLVRRRGQEARLRCSPMKGHSHVYWYRQLPEEGLKFMVYLQKENIIDESGMPKERFSAEFPKEGPSILRIQQVVRGDSAAYFCASSPPTGLGTGELFFGEGSRLTVL.

This sequence joins TRBV7-2 and TRBJ2-5, with D perhaps TRBD1 (6 bases). This CDR3 region has 14 residues. V lost 3 bases, J lost 4 bases, and 12 bases lay in between. CDR1 SGHTA and CDR2 FQGNSA come from the germline V gene. Written as DNA, the CDR3 is TGTGCCAGCAGCTTTTCGGACAGTATAGAGACCCAGTACTTC. Translation gives CASSFSDSIETQYF.

V usage is TRBV7-8 and J usage is TRBJ1-5; 7 nucleotides align to TRBD1. The CDR3 length is 14 residues. V lost 3 bases, J lost 6 bases, and 5 bases stayed unmatched. Germline CDR1 is SGHVS and CDR2 is FQNEAQ. The CDR3 DNA follows: TGTGCCAGCAGCTTTACAGGGGACGGTCAGCCCCAGCATTTT. Residues: CASSFTGDGQPQHF.

This clone was recorded only once. This sequence joins TRBV5-3 and TRBJ2-5; D gene ambiguous. TRBV5-3 falls under the ORF class, with uncertain function. CDR3 length: 12 amino acids. V lost 4 bases to trimming and J lost 4 bases, with 8 bases between them. This CDR3 is CARSLKRETQYF. The CDR3 region has the DNA TGTGCCAGAAGCCTCAAGAGAGAGACCCAGTACTTC.

A note on this clone: Different DNA sequences within this sample yield the same CDR3. The chain has TRBV28 and TRBJ1-1; D gene unclear. V dropped 9 bases and J dropped 1 base, with 6 bases sitting between them. CDR3 length equals 11 residues. Looked up from germline, CDR1 is MDHEN and CDR2 is SYDVKM. The CDR3 DNA sequence: TGTGCCAGTCGGGAGAACACTGAAGCTTTCTTT. Its protein product is CASRENTEAFF.

The chain recombines TRBV19 with TRBJ1-1; no firm D call. There are 13 residues in the CDR3. V was trimmed by 3 bases and J by 2 bases, leaving 7 bases between them. CDR1 LNHDA and CDR2 SQIVND come from the germline V gene (reference sequence). This CDR3 reads CASSIRVNTEAFF. The CDR3 bases are TGTGCCAGTAGTATTCGGGTTAACACTGAAGCTTTCTTT.

V gene TRBV19 combines with J gene TRBJ1-2, with 7 nucleotides matching TRBD1. The J segment lost 3 bases and the V segment lost 7 bases, leaving 5 bases of the junction unmatched. The CDR3 totals 13 residues. Germline V lookup: CDR1 LNHDA, CDR2 SQIVND (reference sequence). CDR3 in DNA: TGTGCCAGTAATCCCGACAGGGACTATGGCTACACCTTC. Its translation is CASNPDRDYGYTF.

The chain joins TRBV7-2 to TRBJ1-2; no reliable D call. The germline V and J ends were trimmed by 5 bases and 10 bases, with 20 bases remaining between them. CDR1 SGHTA and CDR2 FQGNSA come from the germline V gene. This CDR3 is 14 amino acids long. This chain's CDR3 is CASSRNLQGLDYTF. Written as DNA, the CDR3 is TGTGCCAGCAGCCGAAACCTACAAGGCCTAGACTACACCTTC.

This chain links TRBV19 with TRBJ2-7; D remains unclear. V was trimmed by 3 bases and J by 2 bases, leaving 14 bases between them. CDR1 is LNHDA, CDR2 SQIVND, per germline (reference sequence). The CDR3 covers 15 residues. CDR3 sequence: CASSITSGPAYEQYF. The DNA of the CDR3 is TGTGCCAGTAGTATCACATCAGGACCCGCCTACGAGCAGTACTTC.

The chain uses TRBV11-3 and TRBJ2-1, with 10 bases that match TRBD2. The germline CDR1 and CDR2 sequences are SGHNT and YENEEA. V lost 4 bases, J lost 9 bases, and 9 bases stayed unmatched. The CDR3 is 15 residues long. CDR3 sequence: CASSSHLASGGEQFF. The CDR3 DNA follows: TGTGCCAGCAGCTCACACCTGGCTAGCGGGGGTGAGCAGTTCTTC.

The CDR3 loop reads CASSGLENANTEAFF. CDR3 sequence (DNA): TGTGCCAGCAGTGGGCTGGAAAACGCGAACACTGAAGCTTTCTTT. The genes are TRBV6-4 and TRBJ1-1; D not resolved. CDR3 length: 15 amino acids. V lost 4 bases, J lost 1 base, and 13 bases lay in between. In germline, CDR1 is MRHNA, CDR2 SNTAGT.

In this sample, this clone turned up a few times. The chain combines TRBV5-1 with TRBJ1-4; TRBD1 matches at 7 bases. CDR3 length: 15 amino acids. Trimming removed 4 bases from V and 5 bases from J; junction bases left unmatched: 8. Germline V gene data show CDR1 as SGHRS and CDR2 as YFSETQ. CDR3 DNA sequence: TGCGCCAGCAGCGGTGAGGACAGGCGAAATGAAAAACTGTTTTTT. Its translation is CASSGEDRRNEKLFF.

The chain recombines TRBV29-1 with TRBJ2-4; D is unclear. The CDR3 totals 13 residues. V lost 0 bases and J lost 0, with 3 bases in between. The germline CDR1 and CDR2 sequences are SQVTM and ANQGSEA. CDR3 bases: TGCAGCGTTGAAGAGGGAGCCAAAAACATTCAGTACTTC. It encodes CSVEEGAKNIQYF.

The V and J genes are TRBV10-2 and TRBJ2-2, with 8 bases fitting TRBD1. Germline CDR1 reads WSHSY; CDR2 reads SAAADI. The CDR3 totals 14 residues. Trimming took 5 bases from V and 7 from J; bases not matched to a gene: 6. This chain's CDR3 is CASSIQGGIGELFF. CDR3 coding DNA: TGCGCCAGCAGTATACAGGGGGGTATCGGGGAGCTGTTTTTT.

This clone was counted only a few times. The genes are TRBV7-9 and TRBJ1-3, with D unclear. The V end was cut by 3 bases, the J end by 6 bases, with 12 bases between. This CDR3 is 14 amino acids long. Germline V gives CDR1 SEHNR, CDR2 FQNEAQ (reference sequence). Written as DNA, the CDR3 is TGTGCCAGCAGCTTTAGCGGGTCGGAAAACACCATATATTTT. Its translation is CASSFSGSENTIYF.

This clone has only a few counts. The chain has TRBV10-3 and TRBJ1-1; weak D call: TRBD1 (5 bases). Trimming stripped 10 bases from V and 3 bases from J, with 12 bases between. CDR3 length: 12 amino acids. Looked up from germline, CDR1 is ENHRY and CDR2 is SYGVKD. CDR3 DNA: TGTGCCACCTCCGGGGGAGACACTGAAGCTTTCTTT. It specifies CATSGGDTEAFF.

CDR3 sequence (DNA): TGCGCCAGCAGCCAAGAGGTGACAGGGTTCGGCCAGCCCCAGCATTTT. It translates to CASSQEVTGFGQPQHF. The genes are TRBV4-3 and TRBJ1-5; the match to TRBD1 covers 7 bases. V lost 0 bases, J lost 7 bases, and 9 bases stayed unmatched. CDR1 and CDR2 from the germline V gene are LGHNA and YSLEER. The CDR3 has 16 amino acids.

This clone was seen only once. The chain carries TRBV6-1 and TRBJ1-2, with D unresolved. This CDR3 is 13 amino acids long. V lost 3 bases and J 7 bases, leaving 12 bases between the germline ends. Germline loops: CDR1 MNHNS, CDR2 SASEGT. CDR3 bases: TGTGCCAGCAGTGATAGTATGTGGGGTGGCTACACCTTC. As protein: CASSDSMWGGYTF.

The genes are TRBV5-1 and TRBJ2-2, with D possibly being TRBD1 (5 bases). Per germline, CDR1 SGHRS and CDR2 YFSETQ. The length of the CDR3 is 16 residues. The V end lost 1 base, the J end lost 2 bases, and 12 bases lay between the germline ends. The CDR3 protein is CASSLTGSANTGELFF. The CDR3 nucleotides are TGCGCCAGCAGCTTGACAGGCTCGGCCAACACCGGGGAGCTGTTTTTT. Complete variable domain (other parts from reference TRBV5-1 and TRBJ2-2): KAGVTQTPRYLIKTRGQQVTLSCSPISGHRSVSWYQQTPGQGLQFLFEYFSETQRNKGNFPGRFSGRQFSNSRSEMNVSTLELGDSALYLCASSLTGSANTGELFFGEGSRLTVL.

This rearrangement joins TRBV4-2 to TRBJ1-6, with D possibly matching TRBD1 (6 bases). The ends were cut back, 1 base at V and 7 bases at J, with 11 bases in the middle. CDR3 length equals 15 residues. CDR1 LGHNA and CDR2 YNFKEQ come from the germline V gene. CDR3 loop: CASSQGGGTNSPLHF. In DNA, the CDR3 is TGTGCCAGCAGCCAAGGAGGGGGGACGAATTCACCCCTCCACTTT.

The rearrangement links TRBV7-8 to TRBJ1-1; D is unresolved. The CDR3 totals 13 residues. Germline lookup yields CDR1 SGHVS and CDR2 FQNEAQ. Trimming left V 3 bases short and J 0 bases short, with 5 bases between. The CDR3 is CASSFKMNTEAFF. The DNA of the CDR3 is TGTGCCAGCAGCTTTAAAATGAACACTGAAGCTTTCTTT.